This TCR beta chain was sequenced for a study of cytomegalovirus exposure and HLA in healthy donors. CDR1 and CDR2 from the germline V gene are LGHNA and YNFKEQ. The V and J ends lost 0 bases and 4 bases respectively, with 4 bases between them. CDR3 length equals 13 residues. The PCR used 60 Vbeta and 13 Jbeta primers. Sequencing used immunoSEQ multiplex PCR; TCRdb keeps in-frame clones, though not all of them. Among around 190,000 clones listed, approximately 80% were seen once. General study findings and limits: Highly shared variants forming one cluster were likely a sequencing artifact.

The sample holds one count of this clone. Its cognate antigen is unknown. Sequenced material: PBMCs. This chain links TRBV4-2 with TRBJ2-4; D is unclear. The receptor comes from a young woman in good health and CMV-seropositive. The CDR3 loop is CASSQDLKNIQYF. Here the CDR3 DNA reads TGTGCCAGCAGCCAAGATTTAAAAAACATTCAGTACTTC.